This T cell receptor beta chain emerged from a study of T cell responses to AZD1222 COVID-19 vaccine. Clones were read by immunoSEQ multiplex PCR, and TCRdb kept only the in-frame ones, dropping some. This table has 130,000 or so clones, about 93% appearing once. The sequencing here drew on peripheral blood, taken on day 0 of AZD1222 vaccination. The receptor was isolated from an adult in good health.

CDR3 protein: CASSLGTLSIETQYF. The CDR3 nucleotides read TGTGCCAGCAGCTTGGGGACTTTAAGCATAGAGACCCAGTACTTC. This chain joins TRBV7-9 and TRBJ2-5; D may be TRBD2 (6 bases). Germline loops: CDR1 SEHNR, CDR2 FQNEAQ (reference sequence). The CDR3 covers 15 residues. Trimming shortened V by 3 bases and J by 4 bases, and 15 bases separated the two germline ends.